This T cell receptor (beta chain) was sequenced during a study of cytotoxic CD8 clonotypes in ibrutinib-treated CLL. Study-wide results and limits: Sustained-remission patients were sampled at one set of times and progressing patients at different ones.

Assay used: immunoSEQ multiplex PCR; TCRdb lists only in-frame clones, some missing. This table has fewer than 400,000 clones, about 61% appearing once. Worth noting for this clone: Its matching antigen is unknown.

This material consisted of PBMCs, taken after 36 months of ibrutinib treatment. The origin of this receptor is a human donor with chronic lymphocytic leukemia.

CDR3 loop: CASSPISDTSGNTIYF. For the CDR3, the DNA is TGTGCCAGCTCACCAATTTCCGACACCTCTGGAAACACCATATATTTT. V and J are TRBV18 and TRBJ1-3; D is uncertain. Germline V lookup: CDR1 KGHSH, CDR2 LQKENI. This CDR3 spans 16 amino acids. Trimming took 2 bases from V and 0 from J, leaving 11 bases between them. The full variable domain, with the rest looked up from reference TRBV18 and TRBJ1-3, is NAGVMQNPRHLVRRRGQEARLRCSPMKGHSHVYWYRQLPEEGLKFMVYLQKENIIDESGMPKERFSAEFPKEGPSILRIQQVVRGDSAAYFCASSPISDTSGNTIYFGEGSWLTVV.